These 21 T cell receptor beta chains came from one sample sequenced in a study. TCRdb redid the calling of the 5' RACE reads with MiXCR, one entry per CDR3 protein. Found here are 6,500 to 7,000 distinct CDR3 sequences, about 47% of them singletons; the top ten hold 3%. Sequencing was performed on naive CD4+ T cells sorted from a lymph node. Subset meaning: naive CD4+ T cells, CD4+CD45RA+CD25-. The receptor source for this set is a female donor with breast cancer.

Sample share makes this clonotype medium-sized. The rearrangement links TRBV15 to TRBJ2-3; 8 nucleotides match TRBD1. This CDR3 comprises 13 residues. Germline V gene data show CDR1 as LNHNV and CDR2 as YYDKDF (reference sequence). Trimming removed 9 bases from V and 2 bases from J; junction bases left unmatched: 4. In DNA form, the CDR3 reads TGTGCCACTAAGGACAGGGACACAGATACGCAGTATTTT. Translated, it gives CATKDRDTDTQYF.

The chain uses TRBV7-3 and TRBJ1-1; D gene unclear. The CDR3 spans 13 residues. V shed 4 bases and J shed 1 base, with 7 bases lying between them. Looked up from germline, CDR1 is SGHTA and CDR2 is FQGTGA. The CDR3 nucleotides read TGTGCCAGCAGCTCCCAGGAGAACACTGAAGCTTTCTTT. This encodes CASSSQENTEAFF.

The V call is TRBV5-1, the J call TRBJ2-3; D is perhaps TRBD1 (6 bases). V was cut by 6 bases and J by 5 bases, with 10 bases left in between. Germline CDR1 reads SGHRS; CDR2 reads YFSETQ. CDR3 length: 12 amino acids. The CDR3 bases are TGCGCCAGCAACAAGGGGGAAGATACGCAGTATTTT. This codes for CASNKGEDTQYF.

This clonotype rates as medium-sized (0.01 to 0.1%). The V call is TRBV7-3, the J call TRBJ2-3, with 9 bases lining up with TRBD2. V gave up 1 base and J gave up 5 bases; unmatched junction bases: 7. CDR1 is SGHTA and CDR2 is FQGTGA in the germline V gene. There are 16 residues in the CDR3. CDR3 sequence (DNA): TGTGCCAGCAGCTTAAAGATGGCTAGCGGGGAAGATACGCAGTATTTT. This sequence encodes CASSLKMASGEDTQYF. Full variable domain (rest looked up from reference TRBV7-3 and TRBJ2-3): GAGVSQTPSNKVTEKGKYVELRCDPISGHTALYWYRQSLGQGPEFLIYFQGTGAADDSGLPNDRFFAVRPEGSVSTLKIQRTERGDSAVYLCASSLKMASGEDTQYFGPGTRLTVL.

The chain uses TRBV7-6 and TRBJ2-1, with 11 bases matching TRBD1. The trim removed 5 bases at V and 6 bases at J, leaving 24 bases unmatched. The germline V gene encodes CDR1 SGHVS and CDR2 FNYEAQ. The CDR3 is made up of 21 amino acids. The CDR3 DNA reads TGTGCCAGCAGCCCAAACGACCGGGACAGGGGGATAAGGGGGGCTAGCAATGAGCAGTTCTTC. Protein product: CASSPNDRDRGIRGASNEQFF.

This clonotype was detected only a few times. CDR3 amino acids: CSATSGLYQETQYF. CDR3 bases: TGCAGTGCTACTAGCGGACTGTACCAAGAGACCCAGTACTTC. The rearrangement uses TRBV20-1 and TRBJ2-5; 7 positions match TRBD2. Germline CDR1 reads DFQATT; CDR2 reads SNEGSKA (reference sequence). V lost 4 bases to trimming and J lost 0 bases; unmatched junction nucleotides: 5. CDR3 length: 14 residues.

This chain uses TRBV12-3 or TRBV12-4 with TRBJ1-5; TRBD1 matches 8 bases. V shed 8 bases and J 2 bases; nucleotides not matched to a gene: 5. CDR3 size: 14 residues. CDR3 protein: CASRGQGGNQPQHF. The CDR3 region has the DNA TGTGCCAGCCGAGGACAGGGAGGCAATCAGCCCCAGCATTTT.

The chain has TRBV6-5 and TRBJ2-5; D call uncertain. CDR3 length equals 15 residues. Trimming stripped 0 bases from V and 1 base from J, with 9 bases between. Per germline, CDR1 MNHEY and CDR2 SVGAGI. The CDR3 DNA follows: TGTGCCAGCAGTTACTCTTACCGGTCCCAAGAGACCCAGTACTTC. It encodes CASSYSYRSQETQYF.

The chain is built from TRBV5-1 and TRBJ1-1; the D is unclear. Germline values: CDR1 SGHRS, CDR2 YFSETQ. This CDR3 has 14 residues. V was clipped by 0 bases and J by 0 bases, with 6 bases between them. The chain's CDR3 is CASSLAVMNTEAFF. CDR3 nucleotides: TGCGCCAGCAGCTTGGCAGTCATGAACACTGAAGCTTTCTTT. The full variable domain, completed using reference TRBV5-1 and TRBJ1-1, is KAGVTQTPRYLIKTRGQQVTLSCSPISGHRSVSWYQQTPGQGLQFLFEYFSETQRNKGNFPGRFSGRQFSNSRSEMNVSTLELGDSALYLCASSLAVMNTEAFFGQGTRLTVV.

The chain links TRBV29-1 to TRBJ1-1; possible D gene TRBD1, 6 bases. Trimming took off 7 bases at V and 0 bases at J, with 12 bases between the two ends. This CDR3 comprises 13 residues. CDR1 SQVTM and CDR2 ANQGSEA come from the germline V gene. DNA of the CDR3: TGCAGCGCCGAGGGACAAATGAACACTGAAGCTTTCTTT. It translates to CSAEGQMNTEAFF.

This clonotype turned up a few times. This chain links TRBV6-5 with TRBJ2-6; D may be TRBD1 (6 bases). The CDR3 is made up of 16 amino acids. The germline gives CDR1 MNHEY, CDR2 SVGAGI. Trimming took 1 base from V and 2 from J, leaving 9 bases between them. CDR3 residues: CASSYFSGAGANVLTF. For the CDR3, the DNA is TGTGCCAGCAGTTACTTCTCAGGGGCTGGGGCCAACGTCCTGACTTTC.

The chain carries TRBV30 and TRBJ1-2; 7 positions match TRBD1. Germline lookup yields CDR1 GTSNPN and CDR2 SVGIG (reference sequence). The CDR3 has 15 amino acids. Trimming removed 3 bases from V and 1 base from J; junction bases left unmatched: 8. This CDR3 reads CAWRKQGIFNYGYTF. Here the CDR3 DNA reads TGTGCCTGGAGAAAACAGGGGATCTTTAACTATGGCTACACCTTC.

This chain uses TRBV5-1 with TRBJ2-3; D is ambiguous. Looked up from germline, CDR1 is SGHRS and CDR2 is YFSETQ. CDR3 length equals 11 residues. V was cut by 0 bases and J by 8 bases, with 4 bases left in between. The CDR3 loop is CASSLESTQYF. The CDR3 nucleotides are TGCGCCAGCAGCTTGGAATCTACGCAGTATTTT.

The chain employs TRBV20-1 and TRBJ2-7; 13 bases fit TRBD2. From germline, CDR1 is DFQATT and CDR2 SNEGSKA (reference sequence). J gave up 1 base and V 6 bases, and 9 bases lay outside the gene matches. CDR3 length: 16 amino acids. The CDR3 coding sequence is TGCAGTGCCCAGACTAGCGGGAGGTCGGTATCCTACGAGCAGTACTTC. Amino acid sequence: CSAQTSGRSVSYEQYF.

The genes are TRBV20-1 and TRBJ2-1; 7 positions agree with TRBD2. CDR1 is DFQATT, CDR2 SNEGSKA, per germline (reference sequence). The CDR3 extends over 11 amino acids. The junction had 6 bases not matched to a gene; V was cut back by 3 bases and J by 13 bases. CDR3 sequence (DNA): TGCAGTGCTAGGGCGGGAGATTACCAGTTCTTC. As protein: CSARAGDYQFF.

This clonotype was seen a handful of times. This chain uses TRBV7-2 with TRBJ1-5; D is perhaps TRBD1 (5 bases). CDR1 is SGHTA and CDR2 is FQGNSA in the germline V gene. CDR3 length equals 15 residues. Trimming stripped 3 bases from V and 7 bases from J, with 16 bases between. CDR3 sequence: CASSFRAGPDQPQHF. CDR3 bases: TGTGCCAGCAGCTTCAGGGCCGGCCCTGACCAGCCCCAGCATTTT. Drawing the rest from reference TRBV7-2 and TRBJ1-5, the complete variable domain is GAGVSQSPSNKVTEKGKDVELRCDPISGHTALYWYRQSLGQGLEFLIYFQGNSAPDKSGLPSDRFSAERTGGSVSTLTIQRTQQEDSAVYLCASSFRAGPDQPQHFGDGTRLSIL.

With regard to this clonotype: The CDR3 carries no conserved terminal phenylalanine or tryptophan, so it likely arises from a read error. The chain carries TRBV5-1 and TRBJ2-1; no reliable D call. The CDR3 is 12 residues long. V dropped 2 bases and J dropped 3 bases, with 3 bases sitting between them. The germline V gene encodes CDR1 SGHRS and CDR2 YFSETQ. This CDR3 reads CASSFIYNEQFL. The DNA of the CDR3 is TGCGCCAGCAGCTTCATCTACAATGAGCAGTTCCTC.

The chain links TRBV7-3 to TRBJ1-5; the D is unclear. This CDR3 contains 13 residues. Trimming took 1 base from V and 0 from J, leaving 1 base between them. CDR1 and CDR2 (germline): SGHTA, FQGTGA. Written as DNA, the CDR3 is TGTGCCAGCAGCTTAAGTAGCAATCAGCCCCAGCATTTT. Residues: CASSLSSNQPQHF.

The chain combines TRBV5-1 with TRBJ1-6; TRBD1 matches 7 bases. The germline V gene has CDR1 SGHRS and CDR2 YFSETQ. V shed 4 bases, J shed 7 bases, and the junction held 8 bases outside the gene matches. This CDR3 is built from 15 residues. CDR3 bases: TGCGCCAGCAGCACCATCGGGACAGTGAATTCACCCCTCCACTTT. It specifies CASSTIGTVNSPLHF.

In DNA, the CDR3 is TGCAGTGCGGAAAACGGACCCGCAAATTCACCCCTCCACTTT. The encoded protein is CSAENGPANSPLHF. The chain couples TRBV20-1 to TRBJ1-6, with D hard to call. The germline V gene encodes CDR1 DFQATT and CDR2 SNEGSKA (reference sequence). The V end was cut by 6 bases, the J end by 7 bases, with 16 bases between. The CDR3 sequence is 14 residues long.

V usage is TRBV5-1 and J usage is TRBJ2-1; 8 positions match TRBD2. Germline trimming cut 4 bases from V and 4 bases from J; bases unmatched to any gene: 7. The CDR3 sequence is 15 residues long. CDR1 and CDR2 (germline): SGHRS, YFSETQ. The CDR3 DNA reads TGCGCCAGCAGCCCGAGGAGCGGGAGTTACAATGAGCAGTTCTTC. As protein: CASSPRSGSYNEQFF.